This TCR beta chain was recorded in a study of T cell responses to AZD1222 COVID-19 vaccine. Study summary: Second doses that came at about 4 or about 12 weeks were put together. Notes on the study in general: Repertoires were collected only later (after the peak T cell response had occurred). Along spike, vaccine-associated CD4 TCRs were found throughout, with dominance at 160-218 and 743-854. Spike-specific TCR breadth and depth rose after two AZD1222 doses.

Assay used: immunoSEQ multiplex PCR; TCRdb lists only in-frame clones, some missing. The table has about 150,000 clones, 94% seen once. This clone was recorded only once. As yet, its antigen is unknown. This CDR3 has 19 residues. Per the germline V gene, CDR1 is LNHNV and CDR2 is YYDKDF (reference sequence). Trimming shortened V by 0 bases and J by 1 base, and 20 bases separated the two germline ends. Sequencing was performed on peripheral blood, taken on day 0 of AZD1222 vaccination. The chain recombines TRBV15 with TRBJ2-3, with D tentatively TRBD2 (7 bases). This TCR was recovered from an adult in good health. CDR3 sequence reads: CATSRDRFEGGGRTDTQYF. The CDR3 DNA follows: TGTGCCACCAGCAGAGATAGGTTCGAGGGCGGGGGCCGCACAGATACGCAGTATTTT.